This T cell receptor (beta chain) appears in the sequencing data of a study of blood T cell repertoires in COVID-19. Living in about two dozen US areas, the participants were between roughly 18 and 95 years of age. Participants were placed into cohorts based on the clinical history they reported. Losses at the gene ends were 9 bases for V and 0 bases for J; bases not matched to a gene: 13. Germline V gene data show CDR1 as LNHDA and CDR2 as SQIVND (reference sequence). There are 17 residues in the CDR3. Authors' methods: Reference gene primer amplification in the assay estimated nucleated cell counts. Data came from immunoSEQ multiplex PCR; TCRdb stores just in-frame clones and leaves some out. That table supplies the V and J calls and clone size; D and trimming were determined from the DNA. The sample holds approximately 180,000 clones, more than 80% seen once.

The sequencing sample was made of PBMCs or T cells enriched from blood (not recorded which). The receptor comes from a man in his forties or fifties who had recovered from COVID-19. This chain connects TRBV19 to TRBJ2-1; 8 bases are a match to TRBD1. The CDR3 coding sequence is TGTGCCAGCAGCCGGGACAGGCGCTCGAGCTCCTACAATGAGCAGTTCTTC. Its protein product is CASSRDRRSSSYNEQFF.